This entry describes one TCR beta chain. Its cognate antigen is unknown. They ran version v3.0 of the immunoSEQ assay at survey level. Clones were read by immunoSEQ multiplex PCR, and TCRdb kept only the in-frame ones, dropping some. The table includes about 29,000 clones, approximately 78% detected once. This sample was taken from a study of long-term antiretroviral therapy in people with HIV. Findings and limits, study-wide: All time points showed a repertoire dominated by clones expanded before ART. Diversity went up after ART and still fell short of transplant donor controls. The range of CDR3 lengths in HIV repertoires proved narrower than that found in controls.

Ahead of DNA extraction, samples held roughly 1-10 million cryopreserved PBMC each. The specimen was unsorted PBMCs, collected 3 years after starting antiretroviral therapy. This clonotype was obtained from a man aged 35 to 55 with HIV.

Written as DNA, the CDR3 is TGTGCCAGCAGCTTCCGGACAGCTACCTACGAGCAGTACTTC. The encoded protein is CASSFRTATYEQYF. V is TRBV7-2 and J is TRBJ2-7; the D gene is possibly TRBD1 (6 bases). Germline-derived CDR1 and CDR2 are SGHTA and FQGNSA. The ends were cut back, 3 bases at V and 2 bases at J, with 11 bases in the middle. The CDR3 runs 14 residues.